The T cell receptor beta chain described here comes from a study of response to subunit inactivated influenza vaccine. Study-wide results and caveats: The authors suggested that few new T cells are recruited per seasonal influenza vaccination.

TCRdb ran MiXCR on the RT-PCR reads and lists one entry per CDR3 protein. Counted here are around 530,000 distinct CDR3 sequences, approximately 15% occurring once; the ten biggest clones make up less than 4%. Trimming stripped 1 base from V and 9 bases from J, with 17 bases between. Germline CDR1 and CDR2: SGHRS and YFSETQ. The CDR3 runs to 16 residues. A word on this clonotype: The antigen is undetermined.

The chain joins TRBV5-1 to TRBJ1-6, with D possibly matching TRBD1 (5 bases). The sequence was collected from a man aged 45-69 years who received an inactivated influenza vaccine. Sequenced here: CD4+ T cells sorted from PBMCs, sampled around 25 months after vaccination. CDR3 sequence: CASSLNGPGAISPLHF. The DNA of the CDR3 is TGCGCCAGCAGCTTGAACGGTCCCGGGGCGATTTCACCCCTCCACTTT.